Below are 22 T cell receptor beta chains sequenced from a single sample in a study of monozygotic twins with inflammatory bowel disease. TCRdb re-called the 5' RACE reads and catalogs CDR3 proteins one per entry, DNA excluded. Here the sample table reports 310,000 or so distinct CDR3 sequences. The sequencing sample was made of blood. Receptor source: a human donor with ulcerative colitis or Crohn's disease, or a healthy co-twin of an affected twin (not recorded which).

V and J are TRBV27 and TRBJ2-7; with no DNA, the TCRdb D assignment of TRBD2 cannot be verified. The CDR3 sequence is 16 residues long. The germline V gene encodes CDR1 MNHEY and CDR2 SMNVEV (reference sequence). CDR3 amino acids: CASSSGRKQGTYEQYF.

This chain connects TRBV11-3 to TRBJ2-7. The germline gives CDR1 SGHNT, CDR2 YENEEA. The CDR3 is 14 amino acids. The CDR3 region is CASSLEYGLGEQYF.

The genes are TRBV12-3 or TRBV12-4 and TRBJ1-4. The length of the CDR3 is 15 residues. This CDR3 is CASSLGTLPNEKLFF.

The rearrangement joins TRBV28 to TRBJ2-3; the D gene TCRdb calls, TRBD1, cannot be checked with no DNA. This CDR3 is built from 12 residues. CDR1 is MDHEN, CDR2 SYDVKM, per germline. The chain's CDR3 is CASSSDRVTQYF.

This chain connects TRBV7-2 to TRBJ1-1; TCRdb's assignment of TRBD1 cannot be checked, as there is no DNA. Germline V gene lookup returns CDR1 SGHTA and CDR2 FQGNSA. This CDR3 is built from 13 residues. CDR3: CASGGRRNTEAFF.

CDR3 in amino acids: CSAKDRVSSEPQHF. The rearrangement links TRBV20-1 to TRBJ1-5; TCRdb calls TRBD1, which cannot be checked without DNA. CDR3 length: 14 amino acids. The germline CDR1 and CDR2 sequences are DFQATT and SNEGSKA (reference sequence).

This chain connects TRBV19 to TRBJ2-1; TCRdb outputs TRBD2, but without DNA this stays unchecked. This CDR3 is 12 amino acids long. Germline V gene lookup returns CDR1 LNHDA and CDR2 SQIVND (reference sequence). The CDR3 reads CASSFGLAEQFF.

This chain joins TRBV27 and TRBJ1-4; TCRdb's assignment of TRBD1 cannot be checked, as there is no DNA. Germline values: CDR1 MNHEY, CDR2 SMNVEV (reference sequence). The length of the CDR3 is 17 residues. The CDR3 sequence is CASRNGGLGNINEKLFF.

The chain has TRBV19 and TRBJ1-5. Germline V gene sequence: CDR1 LNHDA, CDR2 SQIVND (reference sequence). The CDR3 totals 17 residues. This CDR3 is CASSILSKIDSNQPQHF.

The genes are TRBV4-3 and TRBJ1-2. Germline lookup yields CDR1 LGHNA and CDR2 YSLEER. The CDR3 has 17 residues. The CDR3: CASSQAAGEGQTDGYTF.

The gene calls are TRBV28 and TRBJ2-5; TCRdb proposes TRBD1, but this gene call is untestable without DNA. The CDR3 runs 16 residues. The germline CDR1 and CDR2 sequences are MDHEN and SYDVKM. CDR3 sequence reads: CASSPYGGQGGETQYF.

The chain recombines TRBV25-1 with TRBJ2-6; TCRdb indicates TRBD1, and absent DNA this call remains unverified. CDR3 size: 15 residues. CDR1 and CDR2 from the germline V gene are MGHDK and SYGVNS. CDR3 sequence: CASRGHRAGANVLTF. Drawing the rest from reference TRBV25-1 and TRBJ2-6, the complete variable domain is EADIYQTPRYLVIGTGKKITLECSQTMGHDKMYWYQQDPGMELHLIHYSYGVNSTEKGDLSSESTVSRIRTEHFPLTLESARPSHTSQYLCASRGHRAGANVLTFGAGSRLTVL.

The chain couples TRBV7-9 to TRBJ2-1; the D call from TCRdb, TRBD1, cannot be confirmed without DNA. CDR3 length: 13 residues. Germline lookup yields CDR1 SEHNR and CDR2 FQNEAQ (reference sequence). The CDR3 here is CASRPGSYNEQFF.

The V gene is TRBV10-3, the J gene TRBJ2-5; checking the TCRdb D call of TRBD1 is not possible without DNA. The CDR3 consists of 14 residues. Germline CDR1 is ENHRY and CDR2 is SYGVKD. CDR3 protein: CATSRGQGQETQYF.

V usage is TRBV7-9 and J usage is TRBJ1-2; lacking DNA, the TRBD1 call made by TCRdb goes unchecked. From germline, CDR1 is SEHNR and CDR2 FQNEAQ (reference sequence). The CDR3 totals 17 residues. The CDR3 is CASSPRTGDHYNYGYTF. The variable domain in full, completed from reference TRBV7-9 and TRBJ1-2, reads DTGVSQNPRHKITKRGQNVTFRCDPISEHNRLYWYRQTLGQGPEFLTYFQNEAQLEKSRLLSDRFSAERPKGSFSTLEIQRTEQGDSAMYLCASSPRTGDHYNYGYTFGSGTRLTVV.

This rearrangement joins TRBV5-4 to TRBJ2-6. The germline CDR1 and CDR2 sequences are SGHNT and YYREEE (reference sequence). The CDR3 is 13 residues long. The CDR3 region is CASRLTGANVLTF.

This chain uses TRBV4-2 with TRBJ2-5; the TCRdb D gene call, TRBD2, has no DNA to confirm it. The CDR3 runs to 17 residues. The germline gives CDR1 LGHNA, CDR2 YNFKEQ. The CDR3 sequence: CASSRLAGVNAQETQYF.

The chain has TRBV5-1 and TRBJ2-5; TCRdb lists TRBD2, though no DNA is available to test this call. CDR3 length: 14 amino acids. Germline V gene data show CDR1 as SGHRS and CDR2 as YFSETQ. CDR3 sequence: CASSLVEGSETQYF.

The chain employs TRBV3-1 and TRBJ2-2. This CDR3 comprises 14 residues. CDR1 is LGHDT, CDR2 YNNKEL, per germline (reference sequence). This CDR3 is CASSQGTTTGELFF.

The CDR3 is CASSRTGGLSGNTIYF. The chain combines TRBV27 with TRBJ1-3; TCRdb's D call of TRBD1 is untestable without DNA. The CDR3 runs to 16 residues. CDR1 is MNHEY and CDR2 is SMNVEV in the germline V gene (reference sequence).

The V gene is TRBV5-1, the J gene TRBJ2-7. The CDR3 runs to 14 residues. Germline-derived CDR1 and CDR2 are SGHRS and YFSETQ. CDR3 region: CASSLGGDIYEQYF.

The chain links TRBV5-1 to TRBJ2-7; TCRdb returns TRBD2, unconfirmable since there is no DNA. In germline, CDR1 is SGHRS, CDR2 YFSETQ. This CDR3 is 20 amino acids long. CDR3 sequence reads: CASSLDGTSGLSTGFWEQYF. The variable domain in full, completed from reference TRBV5-1 and TRBJ2-7, reads KAGVTQTPRYLIKTRGQQVTLSCSPISGHRSVSWYQQTPGQGLQFLFEYFSETQRNKGNFPGRFSGRQFSNSRSEMNVSTLELGDSALYLCASSLDGTSGLSTGFWEQYFGPGTRLTVT.